One sample yielded the 25 T cell receptor beta chains listed below, sequenced in a study of T cell responses to AZD1222 COVID-19 vaccine (dated by TCRdb to the early 2020s). This specimen's time point label, per the study, means: baseline before first vaccination. Library creation used the immunoSEQ multiplex PCR assay. TCRdb re-hosts the immuneACCESS table, in-frame sequences only. Its copies lack some clones; in the studies checked, an unresolved V gene accounts for under half of them, and the cause for the rest is not known. For this sample there are around 140,000 clones; about 93% appear just once. Of the sample, 5% to 7% falls within the top ten clones. Sequencing used peripheral blood, obtained on day 0 of AZD1222 vaccination. The source is an adult in good health.

This clone was counted a single time. The chain links TRBV19 to TRBJ1-5, with TRBD1 matching over 7 bases. V dropped 3 bases and J dropped 2; count of bases not matched to a gene: 7. Germline CDR1 and CDR2: LNHDA and SQIVND (reference sequence). The CDR3 sequence is 16 residues long. This chain's CDR3 is CASSMARQGGNQPQHF. DNA of the CDR3: TGTGCCAGTAGTATGGCTCGACAGGGAGGCAATCAGCCCCAGCATTTT.

The J gene is TRBJ1-2, the V gene TRBV13; D gene ambiguous. Germline CDR1 PRHDT, CDR2 FYEKMQ (reference sequence). This CDR3 spans 14 amino acids. Deletions cut 5 bases from V and 1 base from J, with 11 bases between. The chain's CDR3 is CASSRRGSNYGYTF. The CDR3 DNA follows: TGTGCCAGCAGCCGGAGAGGTAGTAACTATGGCTACACCTTC.

The chain combines TRBV27 with TRBJ2-7, with 10 bases that match TRBD1. CDR1 MNHEY and CDR2 SMNVEV come from the germline V gene (reference sequence). V was clipped by 4 bases and J by 3 bases; unmatched bases: 3. CDR3 length: 14 residues. This CDR3 reads CASSWGTGVYEQYF. The CDR3 nucleotides are TGTGCCAGCAGTTGGGGGACAGGGGTCTACGAGCAGTACTTC.

V usage is TRBV9 and J usage is TRBJ2-2, with TRBD1 matching 7 bases. Germline V CDR1 and CDR2: SGDLS, YYNGEE. The CDR3 loop spans 16 amino acids. V was clipped by 4 bases and J by 1 base; unmatched bases: 7. The CDR3 coding sequence is TGTGCCAGCAGCCCCCCCACAGGGGTGAACACCGGGGAGCTGTTTTTT. Translation: CASSPPTGVNTGELFF.

The chain carries TRBV13 and TRBJ2-7; D might be TRBD2 (5 bases). Trimming pared 5 bases from V and 7 bases from J, leaving 12 bases between. Per the germline V gene, CDR1 is PRHDT and CDR2 is FYEKMQ (reference sequence). This CDR3 region has 12 residues. The CDR3 spells CASSLTTGEQYF. CDR3 bases: TGTGCCAGCAGCCTCACGACGGGGGAGCAGTACTTC.

V usage is TRBV9 and J usage is TRBJ1-6; a possible D gene is TRBD1 (5 bases). There are 13 residues in the CDR3. Germline V gene lookup returns CDR1 SGDLS and CDR2 YYNGEE. Trimming took 5 bases from V and 8 from J, leaving 11 bases between them. Here the CDR3 reads CASRGLLHSPLHF. CDR3 DNA: TGTGCCAGCAGGGGGCTCCTTCATTCACCCCTCCACTTT.

This clone appeared a single time. CDR3: CASSLEENTEAFF. The CDR3 DNA sequence: TGTGCCAGCAGTTTAGAGGAAAACACTGAAGCTTTCTTT. This sequence joins TRBV12-3 or TRBV12-4 and TRBJ1-1; D is unclear. Trimming left V 1 base short and J 2 bases short, with 5 bases between. This CDR3 region has 13 residues.

The V gene is TRBV14, the J gene TRBJ2-7; D gene unclear. The CDR3 consists of 12 residues. V shed 3 bases and J shed 4 bases, with 7 bases lying between them. Per germline, CDR1 SGHDN and CDR2 FVKESK. For the CDR3, the DNA is TGTGCCAGCAGCCAGACATTGTACGAGCAGTACTTC. Its translation is CASSQTLYEQYF.

This clone was observed a few times. The chain employs TRBV9 and TRBJ2-2; weak D call: TRBD1 (6 bases). The germline V gene has CDR1 SGDLS and CDR2 YYNGEE. CDR3 length equals 18 residues. Trimming took 0 bases from V and 6 from J, leaving 21 bases between them. In DNA form, the CDR3 reads TGTGCCAGCAGCGTAGGAAGTGGGGGCGCCAGGCCCGCCGGGGAGCTGTTTTTT. This sequence encodes CASSVGSGGARPAGELFF.

The genes are TRBV12-3 or TRBV12-4 and TRBJ2-7; perhaps TRBD2 as D (5 bases). V lost 3 bases to trimming and J lost 6 bases, with 9 bases between them. The CDR3 consists of 12 residues. DNA of the CDR3: TGTGCCAGCAGTTTCTCGGGGATCGAGCAGTACTTC. Translated, it gives CASSFSGIEQYF.

This clone was counted between two and nine times. V gene TRBV6-5 combines with J gene TRBJ1-2; 8 bases agree with TRBD1. Trimming took 5 bases from V and 7 from J; bases not matched to a gene: 6. The germline V gene has CDR1 MNHEY and CDR2 SVGAGI. The CDR3 is 13 residues long. The CDR3 spells CASSTTGGFGYTF. As DNA, the CDR3 is TGTGCCAGCAGTACAACAGGGGGTTTTGGCTACACCTTC.

The V call is TRBV5-1, the J call TRBJ2-3; 14 bases fit TRBD2. The CDR3 extends over 16 amino acids. The germline gives CDR1 SGHRS, CDR2 YFSETQ. After removal of 4 bases from V and 4 bases from J, the junction contained 5 bases not matched to a gene. The CDR3 loop is CASSRETSGGADTQYF. CDR3 sequence (DNA): TGCGCCAGCAGCAGGGAGACTAGCGGGGGGGCAGATACGCAGTATTTT.

V and J are TRBV7-8 and TRBJ1-2, with TRBD1 matching over 9 bases. CDR3 size: 14 residues. Looked up from germline, CDR1 is SGHVS and CDR2 is FQNEAQ. Trimming removed 5 bases from V and 3 bases from J; junction bases left unmatched: 4. Written as DNA, the CDR3 is TGTGCCAGCAGCACTGGACAGGGGCACTATGGCTACACCTTC. As protein: CASSTGQGHYGYTF.

The chain uses TRBV5-1 and TRBJ1-2; D call uncertain. Germline V gene sequence: CDR1 SGHRS, CDR2 YFSETQ. The CDR3 runs 12 residues. Trimming took 0 bases from V and 9 from J, leaving 9 bases between them. CDR3 protein: CASSLALESYTF. In DNA form, the CDR3 reads TGCGCCAGCAGCTTGGCTTTGGAAAGCTACACCTTC.

V is TRBV28 and J is TRBJ1-4; a weak D match, TRBD1 (5 bases). CDR1 and CDR2 (germline): MDHEN, SYDVKM. The V gene lost 4 bases and the J gene lost 4 bases, with 13 bases spanning the gap. There are 15 residues in the CDR3. The DNA of the CDR3 is TGTGCCAGCAGTTCCGCTCCGGGACGTAATGAAAAACTGTTTTTT. Translation: CASSSAPGRNEKLFF.

The V and J genes are TRBV7-2 and TRBJ1-2; unclear D gene. This CDR3 is 14 amino acids long. V was cut by 1 base and J by 0 bases, with 6 bases left in between. Germline loops: CDR1 SGHTA, CDR2 FQGNSA. CDR3 sequence: CASSLDPTNYGYTF. Written as DNA, the CDR3 is TGTGCCAGCAGCTTAGACCCGACTAACTATGGCTACACCTTC.

The chain carries TRBV30 and TRBJ1-1; D remains ambiguous. The CDR3 runs 12 residues. V lost 1 base, J lost 5 bases, and 8 bases lay in between. CDR1 and CDR2 from the germline V gene are GTSNPN and SVGIG (reference sequence). Here the CDR3 DNA reads TGTGCCTGGAGTGCTACGGGAACTGAAGCTTTCTTT. As protein: CAWSATGTEAFF.

This chain uses TRBV28 with TRBJ2-1; TRBD2 matches at 11 bases. Unmatched junction bases numbered 3, after V lost 7 bases and J lost 4 bases. The germline gives CDR1 MDHEN, CDR2 SYDVKM. The CDR3 is made up of 14 amino acids. CDR3 in DNA: TGTGCCAGCATAGCGGGAGGGACTTACAATGAGCAGTTCTTC. As protein: CASIAGGTYNEQFF.

This chain uses TRBV29-1 with TRBJ2-5, with D unclear. Trimming pared 6 bases from V and 4 bases from J, leaving 15 bases between. CDR3 length: 13 amino acids. From germline, CDR1 is SQVTM and CDR2 ANQGSEA. The CDR3 nucleotides read TGCAGCGTGACCTTTCCGGGCGGAGAGACCCAGTACTTC. As protein: CSVTFPGGETQYF.

V gene TRBV11-1 combines with J gene TRBJ1-1, with 8 bases that match TRBD1. The J segment lost 6 bases and the V segment lost 6 bases, leaving 6 bases of the junction unmatched. CDR1 is SGHAT, CDR2 FQDESV, per germline (reference sequence). CDR3 size: 13 residues. DNA for the CDR3: TGTGCCAGCAGTCGCAGGGGGCAGGCTGAAGCTTTCTTT. Encoded protein: CASSRRGQAEAFF. Based on the CDR3 plus reference TRBV11-1 and TRBJ1-1, the full variable domain is EAEVAQSPRYKITEKSQAVAFWCDPISGHATLYWYRQILGQGPELLVQFQDESVVDDSQLPKDRFSAERLKGVDSTLKIQPAELGDSAMYLCASSRRGQAEAFFGQGTRLTVV.

The V gene is TRBV12-3 or TRBV12-4, the J gene TRBJ2-3; D remains ambiguous. The ends were cut back, 6 bases at V and 2 bases at J, with 6 bases in the middle. This CDR3 is 12 amino acids long. CDR3 in DNA: TGTGCCAGCAGACTGAACACAGATACGCAGTATTTT. Its translation is CASRLNTDTQYF.

This clone was seen only once. The V gene is TRBV27, the J gene TRBJ1-4, with 9 bases matching TRBD1. Germline lookup yields CDR1 MNHEY and CDR2 SMNVEV (reference sequence). Trimming cost V 6 bases and J 7 bases; bases outside gene matches: 3. This CDR3 is built from 13 residues. The CDR3 spells CASSRQGGEKLFF. The CDR3 nucleotides are TGTGCCAGCAGCCGACAGGGGGGTGAAAAACTGTTTTTT.

This clone has just a few counts. This rearrangement joins TRBV6-2 or TRBV6-3 to TRBJ2-4, with 15 bases fitting TRBD2. After removal of 6 bases from V and 6 bases from J, the junction contained 15 bases not matched to a gene. Per germline, CDR1 MNHEY and CDR2 SVGEGT. This CDR3 is 19 amino acids long. CDR3 protein: CASSRTSGRASRLGNIQYF. The CDR3 nucleotides read TGTGCCAGCAGCCGGACTAGCGGGAGGGCCTCTCGATTAGGAAACATTCAGTACTTC.

The chain has TRBV7-6 and TRBJ1-4, with D possibly TRBD1 on 5 matching bases. The CDR3 contains 16 residues. The germline gives CDR1 SGHVS, CDR2 FNYEAQ. V lost 5 bases and J 8 bases, leaving 21 bases between the germline ends. The CDR3 nucleotides are TGTGCCAGCAGCCTCGACTTACTGACGGGGACGGAAAAACTGTTTTTT. This encodes CASSLDLLTGTEKLFF.

This clone was recorded only once. The J gene is TRBJ1-2, the V gene TRBV5-1; the D is unclear. The V gene lost 0 bases and the J gene lost 3 bases, with 6 bases spanning the gap. The CDR3 has 13 residues. Looked up from germline, CDR1 is SGHRS and CDR2 is YFSETQ. CDR3 region: CASSLGSHYGYTF. In DNA, the CDR3 is TGCGCCAGCAGCTTGGGATCCCACTATGGCTACACCTTC. The variable domain in full, completed from reference TRBV5-1 and TRBJ1-2, reads KAGVTQTPRYLIKTRGQQVTLSCSPISGHRSVSWYQQTPGQGLQFLFEYFSETQRNKGNFPGRFSGRQFSNSRSEMNVSTLELGDSALYLCASSLGSHYGYTFGSGTRLTVV.